Presented here are 30 T cell receptor beta chains from one specimen sequenced in a study of blood T cell repertoires in COVID-19 (TCRdb year 2020). Library preparation used the immunoSEQ multiplex PCR assay. TCRdb re-hosts the immuneACCESS table, in-frame sequences only. Its copies lack some clones; in the studies checked, an unresolved V gene accounts for under half of them, and the cause for the rest is not known. The sample yields about 84,000 clones; roughly 96% were counted once. Roughly 4.7% of the sample is taken by the ten largest. Material: peripheral blood. These receptors were obtained from a human donor with active COVID-19. The donor label of this sample is uncertain.

The table lists this clone with a count of one. V is TRBV14 and J is TRBJ1-2, with 7 bases matching TRBD1. Germline CDR1 and CDR2: SGHDN and FVKESK. With 3 bases clipped from V and 4 bases from J, the junction kept 5 bases outside the gene matches. CDR3 length: 14 amino acids. The CDR3 here is CASSQQTGRYGYTF. The CDR3 DNA reads as TGTGCCAGCAGCCAGCAGACAGGGCGCTATGGCTACACCTTC.

This chain connects TRBV15 to TRBJ2-2; perhaps TRBD1 as D (6 bases). The V end lost 8 bases, the J end lost 6 bases, and 16 bases lay between the germline ends. Germline CDR1 and CDR2: LNHNV and YYDKDF (reference sequence). The CDR3 is made up of 14 amino acids. The CDR3 DNA sequence: TGTGCCACCGCCCTTCTTACAGGGCCCGGGGAGCTGTTTTTT. This encodes CATALLTGPGELFF.

This rearrangement joins TRBV7-2 to TRBJ2-7; tentative D call: TRBD1 (5 bases). This CDR3 comprises 15 residues. The germline V gene encodes CDR1 SGHTA and CDR2 FQGNSA. V was pared by 5 bases and J by 0 bases, with 14 bases between. CDR3 nucleotide sequence: TGTGCCAGCAGCCCTGGGGCCGCCAGCTCCTACGAGCAGTACTTC. It is translated as CASSPGAASSYEQYF.

This clone occurred once. The chain employs TRBV5-1 and TRBJ1-3; D not resolved. Germline V gene lookup returns CDR1 SGHRS and CDR2 YFSETQ. CDR3 length: 14 amino acids. V lost 3 bases, J lost 0 bases, and 7 bases lay in between. The CDR3: CASSSGYSGNTIYF. The DNA of the CDR3 is TGCGCCAGCAGCTCGGGGTACTCTGGAAACACCATATATTTT.

The chain is built from TRBV9 and TRBJ2-3; possibly TRBD2 for D (6 bases). There are 16 residues in the CDR3. Germline V gene data show CDR1 as SGDLS and CDR2 as YYNGEE. V lost 7 bases, J lost 0 bases, and 18 bases lay in between. CDR3: CASSKIAGPSTDTQYF. The CDR3 bases are TGTGCCAGCTCCAAGATCGCGGGACCGAGCACAGATACGCAGTATTTT. Variable domain in full (rest from reference TRBV9 and TRBJ2-3): DSGVTQTPKHLITATGQRVTLRCSPRSGDLSVYWYQQSLDQGLQFLIQYYNGEERAKGNILERFSAQQFPDLHSELNLSSLELGDSALYFCASSKIAGPSTDTQYFGPGTRLTVL.

The sample holds one count of this clone. The chain couples TRBV10-1 to TRBJ2-3; 12 positions agree with TRBD2. Germline V gene data show CDR1 as WNHNN and CDR2 as SYGVQD (reference sequence). The CDR3 runs to 15 residues. V shed 4 bases, J shed 6 bases, and the junction held 5 bases outside the gene matches. CDR3 sequence (DNA): TGCGCCAGCAGTGCAGAAACTAGCGGGAGGGATACGCAGTATTTT. It encodes CASSAETSGRDTQYF.

A remark on this clone: Sequence at one end of the junction differs from germline and may be a read error. The genes are TRBV7-2 and TRBJ2-2, with no clear D. CDR3 length: 12 amino acids. Germline V lookup: CDR1 SGHTA, CDR2 FQGNSA. The CDR3 sequence is CASSLAGGELFF. Here the CDR3 DNA reads TGTGCCAGCAGTTTAGCCGGCGGGGAGCTGTTTTTT.

V is TRBV9 and J is TRBJ2-1, with 10 positions matching TRBD2. Germline trimming cut 1 base from V and 2 bases from J; bases unmatched to any gene: 3. Germline assignment: CDR1 SGDLS and CDR2 YYNGEE. There are 16 residues in the CDR3. CDR3 protein: CASSVLAGATYNEQFF. Written as DNA, the CDR3 is TGTGCCAGCAGCGTACTAGCGGGAGCCACCTACAATGAGCAGTTCTTC.

The chain has TRBV7-2 and TRBJ1-5, with 7 positions matching TRBD1. The CDR3 loop spans 17 amino acids. V lost 4 bases and J lost 0; bases outside the gene matches: 9. CDR1 is SGHTA, CDR2 FQGNSA, per germline. CDR3 residues: CASSSPGQQLSNQPQHF. The CDR3 nucleotides read TGTGCCAGCAGCTCCCCGGGACAGCAACTTAGCAATCAGCCCCAGCATTTT. Filled out from reference TRBV7-2 and TRBJ1-5, the complete variable domain reads GAGVSQSPSNKVTEKGKDVELRCDPISGHTALYWYRQSLGQGLEFLIYFQGNSAPDKSGLPSDRFSAERTGGSVSTLTIQRTQQEDSAVYLCASSSPGQQLSNQPQHFGDGTRLSIL.

The rearrangement uses TRBV29-1 and TRBJ2-7, with 7 bases identical to TRBD1. CDR1 is SQVTM and CDR2 is ANQGSEA in the germline V gene. V lost 5 bases to trimming and J lost 0 bases; unmatched junction nucleotides: 4. The CDR3 loop spans 13 amino acids. The CDR3 region has the DNA TGCAGCGTTCCGGGGACAGTCTCCTACGAGCAGTACTTC. Translated, it gives CSVPGTVSYEQYF.

The chain couples TRBV9 to TRBJ1-3; no firm D call. The CDR3 is 14 amino acids. V was trimmed by 7 bases and J by 0 bases, leaving 11 bases between them. Looked up from germline, CDR1 is SGDLS and CDR2 is YYNGEE. In DNA, the CDR3 is TGTGCCAGCGGGGAGCCCCTCTCTGGAAACACCATATATTTT. Its protein product is CASGEPLSGNTIYF.

V is TRBV12-5 and J is TRBJ1-3; D is uncertain. This CDR3 region has 13 residues. Germline V lookup: CDR1 LGHNT, CDR2 FRNRAP. Trimming cost V 0 bases and J 4 bases, with 4 bases left between them. CDR3 region: CASGLVGGNTIYF. For the CDR3, the DNA is TGTGCTAGTGGTTTGGTGGGCGGAAACACCATATATTTT. The full variable domain, with the rest looked up from reference TRBV12-5 and TRBJ1-3, is DARVTQTPRHKVTEMGQEVTMRCQPILGHNTVFWYRQTMMQGLELLAYFRNRAPLDDSGMPKDRFSAEMPDATLATLKIQPSEPRDSAVYFCASGLVGGNTIYFGEGSWLTVV.

The gene calls are TRBV5-1 and TRBJ1-4; D possibly corresponds to TRBD1 (6 bases). V was cut by 3 bases and J by 12 bases, with 21 bases left in between. The V gene's germline CDR1 is SGHRS and CDR2 YFSETQ. The CDR3 contains 15 residues. In DNA, the CDR3 is TGCGCCAGCAGCTCCCGGGACATCAGGGGTGGGGAACTGTTTTTT. Translated, it gives CASSSRDIRGGELFF. The whole variable domain, remainder taken from reference TRBV5-1 and TRBJ1-4, is KAGVTQTPRYLIKTRGQQVTLSCSPISGHRSVSWYQQTPGQGLQFLFEYFSETQRNKGNFPGRFSGRQFSNSRSEMNVSTLELGDSALYLCASSSRDIRGGELFFGSGTQLSVL.

The chain links TRBV5-1 to TRBJ2-7; 9 bases line up with TRBD1. This CDR3 is 16 amino acids long. V shed 2 bases, J shed 5 bases, and the junction held 11 bases outside the gene matches. Germline V gives CDR1 SGHRS, CDR2 YFSETQ. This CDR3 reads CASSFGTGIGLDEQYF. The DNA of the CDR3 is TGCGCCAGCAGCTTTGGGACAGGGATAGGGCTCGACGAGCAGTACTTC.

The genes are TRBV3-1 (or the pseudogene TRBV3-2) and TRBJ1-5; 7 bases line up with TRBD1. Germline lookup yields CDR1 LGHDT and CDR2 YNNKEL (reference sequence). V shed 4 bases and J 7 bases; nucleotides not matched to a gene: 13. CDR3 size: 16 residues. CDR3 protein: CASSLMGQWIGQPQHF. The CDR3 DNA reads TGTGCCAGCAGCCTAATGGGACAGTGGATTGGACAGCCCCAGCATTTT.

The J gene is TRBJ1-5, the V gene TRBV7-2; unclear D gene. This CDR3 has 14 residues. Germline V gene lookup returns CDR1 SGHTA and CDR2 FQGNSA. With 1 base removed from V and 1 base from J, the gap between germline ends came to 5 bases. For the CDR3, the DNA is TGTGCCAGCAGCTTAGGGCGGAGCAATCAGCCCCAGCATTTT. This encodes CASSLGRSNQPQHF.

In this sample, this clone turned up once. The chain employs TRBV7-9 and TRBJ2-7; 7 bases fit TRBD2. The V gene end was trimmed by 4 bases and the J gene end by 1 base; junction bases not matched to a gene: 7. CDR1 is SEHNR, CDR2 FQNEAQ, per germline (reference sequence). CDR3 size: 15 residues. CDR3 DNA: TGTGCCAGCAGCTCAGGTACTAGCGTTTCCTACGAGCAGTACTTC. Encoded protein: CASSSGTSVSYEQYF.

The genes are TRBV6-2 or TRBV6-3 and TRBJ2-1; 10 positions match TRBD2. V lost 5 bases and J lost 7; bases outside the gene matches: 11. Germline V lookup: CDR1 MNHEY, CDR2 SVGEGT. CDR3 size: 16 residues. CDR3 DNA sequence: TGTGCCAGCAGTCAGGCCGCACCGGGACTAGCGAATGAGCAGTTCTTC. Its translation is CASSQAAPGLANEQFF.

This clone was detected only a few times. The V and J genes are TRBV2 and TRBJ2-7; TRBD2 aligns across 9 bases. The germline V gene has CDR1 SNHLY and CDR2 FYNNEI. V lost 6 bases and J lost 4; bases outside the gene matches: 10. The CDR3 is 15 amino acids. Here the CDR3 reads CASRPYSGGRYEQYF. The CDR3 nucleotides are TGTGCCAGCAGACCATATAGCGGGGGACGGTACGAGCAGTACTTC.

V gene TRBV7-6 combines with J gene TRBJ2-2, with 10 bases aligning to TRBD2. Trimming at V came to 5 bases and at J to 0 bases, leaving 0 bases not matched to a gene. CDR3 length equals 15 residues. From germline, CDR1 is SGHVS and CDR2 FNYEAQ. CDR3 DNA sequence: TGTGCCAGCAGCGGGACTAGCGCGAACACCGGGGAGCTGTTTTTT. It encodes CASSGTSANTGELFF.

The chain couples TRBV19 to TRBJ1-4, with a tentative D call TRBD1 (5 bases). CDR1 and CDR2 (germline): LNHDA, SQIVND (reference sequence). CDR3 length equals 15 residues. V lost 5 bases to trimming and J lost 5 bases, with 15 bases between them. This CDR3 is CASSSQTAKNEKLFF. CDR3 DNA: TGTGCCAGTAGTTCGCAGACAGCCAAGAATGAAAAACTGTTTTTT.

The chain couples TRBV27 to TRBJ2-7; tentatively, D is TRBD1 (6 bases). Trimming left V 2 bases short and J 0 bases short, with 8 bases between. Germline V gene lookup returns CDR1 MNHEY and CDR2 SMNVEV (reference sequence). The CDR3 totals 14 residues. CDR3 protein: CASSLLDSSYEQYF. The CDR3 nucleotides read TGTGCCAGCAGTTTACTGGACAGCTCCTACGAGCAGTACTTC.

The V gene is TRBV4-1, the J gene TRBJ1-4; D perhaps matches TRBD1 (6 bases). CDR1 is MGHRA, CDR2 YSYEKL, per germline. V shed 5 bases and J shed 3 bases, with 16 bases lying between them. The CDR3 contains 16 residues. For the CDR3, the DNA is TGCGCCAGCAGCGAGAGAGCAGGGGCCGCTAATGAAAAACTGTTTTTT. Translating gives CASSERAGAANEKLFF.

The rearrangement uses TRBV18 and TRBJ1-5; unclear D gene. The V gene's germline CDR1 is KGHSH and CDR2 LQKENI. V was shortened by 6 bases and J by 3 bases, with 15 bases between the two germline ends. The CDR3 consists of 15 residues. CDR3 amino acids: CASSPSGPNNQPQHF. The CDR3 coding sequence is TGTGCCAGCTCCCCGAGTGGGCCGAACAATCAGCCCCAGCATTTT.

The chain uses TRBV12-3 or TRBV12-4 and TRBJ2-7, with unresolved D. This CDR3 comprises 13 residues. V gave up 6 bases and J gave up 2 bases, with 11 bases separating them. The DNA of the CDR3 is TGTGCCAGCAGGCGTACGGTAACCTACGAGCAGTACTTC. Protein: CASRRTVTYEQYF.

The V call is TRBV2, the J call TRBJ2-3; TRBD2 aligns across 7 bases. The ends lost 9 bases at V and 1 base at J; junction bases unmatched: 13. The germline V gene has CDR1 SNHLY and CDR2 FYNNEI. The CDR3 consists of 16 residues. CDR3 nucleotides: TGTGCCAGGAGTCTCCGGGCTGCGGGGGGCACAGATACGCAGTATTTT. Translation: CARSLRAAGGTDTQYF.

This chain connects TRBV7-9 to TRBJ1-1; D uncertain. V lost 2 bases and J 0 bases, leaving 16 bases between the germline ends. CDR3 length: 17 amino acids. Germline CDR1 SEHNR, CDR2 FQNEAQ (reference sequence). CDR3: CASSLSLFEAMNTEAFF. CDR3 coding DNA: TGTGCCAGCAGCTTATCCCTTTTCGAAGCCATGAACACTGAAGCTTTCTTT.

The genes are TRBV7-8 and TRBJ2-2, with D possibly being TRBD2 (6 bases). CDR1 and CDR2 from the germline V gene are SGHVS and FQNEAQ. The V gene lost 5 bases and the J gene lost 1 base, with 11 bases spanning the gap. CDR3 length: 15 amino acids. DNA of the CDR3: TGTGCCAGCAGCGCAAGCGGGTGGAACACCGGGGAGCTGTTTTTT. This sequence encodes CASSASGWNTGELFF.

The V call is TRBV6-5, the J call TRBJ2-2; 7 nucleotides line up with TRBD1. In germline, CDR1 is MNHEY, CDR2 SVGAGI. There are 14 residues in the CDR3. V was pared by 7 bases and J by 6 bases, with 8 bases of the junction left unmatched. The CDR3 protein is CASTPTGVPGELFF. DNA of the CDR3: TGTGCCAGCACCCCTACAGGGGTGCCCGGGGAGCTGTTTTTT.

DNA for the CDR3: TGTGCCAGCAGCCTGAGCGGGGGCCACCGGGAGACCCAGTACTTC. Translating gives CASSLSGGHRETQYF. The chain employs TRBV3-1 (or the pseudogene TRBV3-2) and TRBJ2-5, with TRBD2 matching over 8 bases. Trimming took 4 bases from V and 5 from J; bases not matched to a gene: 9. CDR1 is LGHDT, CDR2 YNNKEL, per germline (reference sequence). The CDR3 has 15 amino acids.